This T cell receptor beta chain is from a study of T cell responses to AZD1222 COVID-19 vaccine. Produced via immunoSEQ multiplex PCR; TCRdb's table is partial and in-frame only. The table includes fewer than 150,000 clones, 86% detected once. Findings and limits, study-wide: Sampled repertoires all dated from after the peak T cell response.

In the case of this clone: No antigen is known for it.

The V and J ends lost 4 bases and 9 bases, in that order; junction bases with no gene match: 9. The germline gives CDR1 KGHSH, CDR2 LQKENI. This CDR3 is built from 14 residues. This receptor was obtained from an adult who received the AZD1222 COVID-19 vaccine. This chain links TRBV18 with TRBJ2-1; TRBD1 aligns across 7 bases. The sample consisted of peripheral blood, taken 28 days after the second AZD1222 dose. CDR3 sequence (DNA): TGTGCCAGCTCACTAACGACAGGGTCTCCTGAGCAGTTCTTC. This gives the protein CASSLTTGSPEQFF. The full variable domain, rest sourced from reference TRBV18 and TRBJ2-1, is NAGVMQNPRHLVRRRGQEARLRCSPMKGHSHVYWYRQLPEEGLKFMVYLQKENIIDESGMPKERFSAEFPKEGPSILRIQQVVRGDSAAYFCASSLTTGSPEQFFGPGTRLTVL.